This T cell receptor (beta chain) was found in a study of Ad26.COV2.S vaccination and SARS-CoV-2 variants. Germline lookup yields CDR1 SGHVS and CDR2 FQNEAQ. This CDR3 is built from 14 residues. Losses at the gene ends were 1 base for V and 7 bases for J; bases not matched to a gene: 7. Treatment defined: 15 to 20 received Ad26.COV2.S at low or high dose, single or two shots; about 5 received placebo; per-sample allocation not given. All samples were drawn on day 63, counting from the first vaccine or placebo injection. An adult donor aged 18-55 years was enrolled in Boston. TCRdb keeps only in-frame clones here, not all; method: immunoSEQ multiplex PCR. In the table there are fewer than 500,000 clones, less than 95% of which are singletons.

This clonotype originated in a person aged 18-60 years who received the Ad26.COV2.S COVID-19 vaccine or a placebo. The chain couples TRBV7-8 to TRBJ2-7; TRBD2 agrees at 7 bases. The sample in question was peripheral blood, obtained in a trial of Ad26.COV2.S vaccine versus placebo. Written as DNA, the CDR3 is TGTGCCAGCAGCTTAGGCGCGGGAGTGGGTGAGCAGTACTTC. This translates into CASSLGAGVGEQYF.